This T cell receptor beta chain was recorded in a study of blood T cell repertoires in COVID-19. Method: immunoSEQ multiplex PCR; TCRdb's copy keeps in-frame clones and lacks some. The sample contains 250,000 to 300,000 clones, less than 90% of which appear only once. The clonotype originates from a woman in her 70s with COVID-19, enrolled during active disease. The source material was peripheral blood.

DNA for the CDR3: TGTGCCAGCAGCTCAGAGGCGAGCACTGAAGCTTTCTTT. This sequence encodes CASSSEASTEAFF. This chain uses TRBV7-9 with TRBJ1-1, with no clear D. CDR3 length: 13 amino acids. CDR1 is SEHNR and CDR2 is FQNEAQ in the germline V gene (reference sequence). V was shortened by 4 bases and J by 4 bases, with 10 bases between the two germline ends.